The present T cell receptor beta chain was sequenced within a study of blood T cell repertoires in COVID-19. Study in general: T cells, B-cell-depleted T cells, or PBMCs supplied cDNA or gDNA.

This clone was detected only a few times. The CDR3 is made up of 13 amino acids. Trimming removed 0 bases from V and 5 bases from J; junction bases left unmatched: 0. Germline V CDR1 and CDR2: SEHNR, FQNEAQ (reference sequence). TCRdb keeps only in-frame clones here, not all; method: immunoSEQ multiplex PCR. Of a few hundred thousand clones listed, 75% to 85% are singletons. The sequencing input was peripheral blood. This receptor was identified in a man aged 35-49 years who had recovered from COVID-19. The chain recombines TRBV7-9 with TRBJ2-5; 7 nucleotides line up with TRBD2. Written as DNA, the CDR3 is TGTGCCAGCAGCTTAGCGGGGGGGGAGACCCAGTACTTC. It codes for CASSLAGGETQYF.